This entry describes one T cell receptor beta chain. The CDR3 is made up of 16 amino acids. V dropped 0 bases and J dropped 1 base, with 10 bases sitting between them. Per the germline V gene, CDR1 is SGHKS and CDR2 is YYEKEE (reference sequence). This record comes from a study of OX40 agonist ivuxolimab in advanced cancers. The data were produced by immunoSEQ multiplex PCR, yet TCRdb's version contains in-frame clones alone and is incomplete. The profile covers approximately 84,000 clones, with 94% appearing a single time and about 2.4% taken by the ten largest. The starting material was CD4+ or CD8+ T cells sorted from blood, obtained in a trial of the OX40 agonist ivuxolimab. The TCR originated in an adult with an advanced solid tumor such as melanoma, head and neck, liver or kidney cancer. V gene TRBV5-5 combines with J gene TRBJ1-4; maybe TRBD1 (6 bases). CDR3 region: CASSLAKGGTNEKLFF. CDR3 bases: TGTGCCAGCAGCTTGGCCAAGGGGGGAACTAATGAAAAACTGTTTTTT.